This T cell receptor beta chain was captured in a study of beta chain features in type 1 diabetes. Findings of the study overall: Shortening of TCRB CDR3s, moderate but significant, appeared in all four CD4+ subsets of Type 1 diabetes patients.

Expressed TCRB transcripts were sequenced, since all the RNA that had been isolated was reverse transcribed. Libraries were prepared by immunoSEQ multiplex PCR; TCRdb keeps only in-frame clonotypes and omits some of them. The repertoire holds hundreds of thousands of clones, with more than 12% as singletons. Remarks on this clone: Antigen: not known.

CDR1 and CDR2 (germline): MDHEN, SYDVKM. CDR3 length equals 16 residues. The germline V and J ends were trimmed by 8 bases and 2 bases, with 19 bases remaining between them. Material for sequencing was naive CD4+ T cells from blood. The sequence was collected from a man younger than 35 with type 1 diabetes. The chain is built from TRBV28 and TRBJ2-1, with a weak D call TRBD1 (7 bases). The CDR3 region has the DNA TGTGCCAGCCCCCCCCATGGAGGGGGCACCTACAATGAGCAGTTCTTC. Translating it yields CASPPHGGGTYNEQFF.